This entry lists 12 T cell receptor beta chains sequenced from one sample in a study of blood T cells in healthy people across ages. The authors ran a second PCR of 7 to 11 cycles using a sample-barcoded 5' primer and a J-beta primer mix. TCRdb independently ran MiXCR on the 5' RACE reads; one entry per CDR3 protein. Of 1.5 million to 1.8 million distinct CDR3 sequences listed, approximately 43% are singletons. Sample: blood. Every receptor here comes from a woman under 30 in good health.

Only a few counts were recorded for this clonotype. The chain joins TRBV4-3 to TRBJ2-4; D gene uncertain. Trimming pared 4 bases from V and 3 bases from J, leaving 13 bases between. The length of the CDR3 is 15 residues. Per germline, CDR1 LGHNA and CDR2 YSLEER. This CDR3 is CASSRSGSDKNIQYF. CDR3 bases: TGCGCCAGCAGCCGATCCGGGTCAGACAAAAACATTCAGTACTTC.

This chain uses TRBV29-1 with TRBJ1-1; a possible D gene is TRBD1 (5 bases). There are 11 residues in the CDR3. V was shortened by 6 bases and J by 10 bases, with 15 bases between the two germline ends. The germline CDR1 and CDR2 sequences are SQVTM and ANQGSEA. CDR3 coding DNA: TGCAGCGTCGGGGACGGACGGGGAGCTTTCTTT. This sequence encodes CSVGDGRGAFF.

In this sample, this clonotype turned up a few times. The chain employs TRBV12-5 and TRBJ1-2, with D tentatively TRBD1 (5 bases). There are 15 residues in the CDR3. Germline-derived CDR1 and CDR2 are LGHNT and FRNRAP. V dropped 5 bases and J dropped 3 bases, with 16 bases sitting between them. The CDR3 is CASGTSGTPDYGYTF. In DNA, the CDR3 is TGTGCTAGTGGTACCTCCGGGACGCCGGACTATGGCTACACCTTC.

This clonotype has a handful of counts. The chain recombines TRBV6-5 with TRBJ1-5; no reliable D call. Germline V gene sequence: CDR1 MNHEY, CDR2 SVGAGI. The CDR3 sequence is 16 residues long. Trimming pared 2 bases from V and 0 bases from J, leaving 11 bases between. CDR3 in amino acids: CASSYRAVFSNQPQHF. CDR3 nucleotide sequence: TGTGCCAGCAGTTACCGGGCAGTCTTTAGCAATCAGCCCCAGCATTTT.

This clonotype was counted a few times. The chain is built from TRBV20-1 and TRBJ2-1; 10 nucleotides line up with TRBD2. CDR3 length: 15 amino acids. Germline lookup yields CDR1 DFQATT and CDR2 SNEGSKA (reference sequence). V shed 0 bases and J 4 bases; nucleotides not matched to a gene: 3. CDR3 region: CSARDIAGGYNEQFF. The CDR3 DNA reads TGCAGTGCTAGAGATATAGCGGGGGGTTACAATGAGCAGTTCTTC.

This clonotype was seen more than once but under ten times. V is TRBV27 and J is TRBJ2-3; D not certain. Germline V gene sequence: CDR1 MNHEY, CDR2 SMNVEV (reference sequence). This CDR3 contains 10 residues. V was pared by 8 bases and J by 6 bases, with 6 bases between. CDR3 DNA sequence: TGTGCCAGCCATCAGGATACGCAGTATTTT. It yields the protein CASHQDTQYF.

In nucleotides, the CDR3 is TGCAGCTCCTCAACTGGCAGGGACACTGAAGCTTTCTTT. Translation gives CSSSTGRDTEAFF. The chain links TRBV29-1 to TRBJ1-1, with D perhaps TRBD1 (5 bases). The V end was cut by 8 bases, the J end by 3 bases, with 16 bases between. Germline V gene sequence: CDR1 SQVTM, CDR2 ANQGSEA. The CDR3 sequence is 13 residues long.

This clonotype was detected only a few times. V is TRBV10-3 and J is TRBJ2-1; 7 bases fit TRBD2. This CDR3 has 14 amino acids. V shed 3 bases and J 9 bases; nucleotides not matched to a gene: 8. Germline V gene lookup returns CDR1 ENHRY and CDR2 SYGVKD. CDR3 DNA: TGTGCCATCAGTGAAGCGGGGCCCGGAGGTGAGCAGTTCTTC. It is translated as CAISEAGPGGEQFF.

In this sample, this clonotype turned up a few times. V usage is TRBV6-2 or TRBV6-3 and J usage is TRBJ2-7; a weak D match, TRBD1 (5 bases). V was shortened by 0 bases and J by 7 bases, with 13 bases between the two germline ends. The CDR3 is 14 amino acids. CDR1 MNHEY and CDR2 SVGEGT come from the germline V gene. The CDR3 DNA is TGTGCCAGCAGTTACTCGAACAGGCCGGATGAGCAGTACTTC. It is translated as CASSYSNRPDEQYF.

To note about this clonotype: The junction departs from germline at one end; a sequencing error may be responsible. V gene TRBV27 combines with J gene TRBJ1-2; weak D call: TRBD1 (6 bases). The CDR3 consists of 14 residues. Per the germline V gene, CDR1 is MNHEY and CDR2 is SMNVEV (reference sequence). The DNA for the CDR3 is TGTGTCAGCAGTTTGAACAGGGCTAACTATGGCTACACCTTC. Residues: CVSSLNRANYGYTF.

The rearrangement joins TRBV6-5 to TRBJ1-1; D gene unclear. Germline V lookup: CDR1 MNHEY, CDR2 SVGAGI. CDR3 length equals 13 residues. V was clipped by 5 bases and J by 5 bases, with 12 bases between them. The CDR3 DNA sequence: TGTGCCAGCAGTATGACCGCCCGGACTGAAGCTTTCTTT. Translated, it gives CASSMTARTEAFF.

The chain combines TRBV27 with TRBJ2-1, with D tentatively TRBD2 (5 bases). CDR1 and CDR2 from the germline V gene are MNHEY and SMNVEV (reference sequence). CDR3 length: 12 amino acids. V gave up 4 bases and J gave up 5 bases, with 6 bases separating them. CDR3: CASSSADNEQFF. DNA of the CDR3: TGTGCCAGCAGTTCAGCGGACAATGAGCAGTTCTTC.